The entry below describes one T cell receptor (beta chain). Its antigen is still unknown. Produced via immunoSEQ multiplex PCR; TCRdb's table is partial and in-frame only. The data contain 200,000 to 250,000 clones, roughly 84% of them seen just once; the ten biggest clones take up around 15%. These data come from a study of cytomegalovirus exposure and HLA in healthy donors. Study-wide points: One later analysis, an examination of the 100 to 150 validation repertoires, found that first-cohort TCR clusters tended to co-occur in them. It was reportedly the case that the classifier diagnosed cytomegalovirus status with high specificity and sensitivity. Across donors, most TCRs were seen rarely, yet some public ones were widespread.

This TCR derives from a woman aged 30 to 39 in good health and CMV-seropositive. What was sequenced was PBMCs.

The CDR3 spells CASSSQGEGEKLFF. The DNA for the CDR3 is TGTGCCAGCAGTTCTCAGGGGGAAGGGGAAAAACTGTTTTTT. The J gene is TRBJ1-4, the V gene TRBV27; 7 bases agree with TRBD1. Looked up from germline, CDR1 is MNHEY and CDR2 is SMNVEV (reference sequence). The CDR3 covers 14 residues. The J segment lost 8 bases and the V segment lost 4 bases, leaving 7 bases of the junction unmatched.